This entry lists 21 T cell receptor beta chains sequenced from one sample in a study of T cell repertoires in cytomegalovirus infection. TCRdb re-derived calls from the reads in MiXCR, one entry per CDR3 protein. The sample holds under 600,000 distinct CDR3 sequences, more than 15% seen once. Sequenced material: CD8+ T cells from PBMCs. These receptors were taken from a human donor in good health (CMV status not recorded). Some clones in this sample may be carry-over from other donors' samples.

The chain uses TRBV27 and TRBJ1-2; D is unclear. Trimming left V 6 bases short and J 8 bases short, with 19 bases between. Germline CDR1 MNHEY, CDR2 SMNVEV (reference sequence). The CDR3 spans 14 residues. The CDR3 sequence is CASSPRSPSYGYTF. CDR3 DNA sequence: TGTGCCAGCAGCCCACGGAGCCCCTCCTACGGCTACACCTTC.

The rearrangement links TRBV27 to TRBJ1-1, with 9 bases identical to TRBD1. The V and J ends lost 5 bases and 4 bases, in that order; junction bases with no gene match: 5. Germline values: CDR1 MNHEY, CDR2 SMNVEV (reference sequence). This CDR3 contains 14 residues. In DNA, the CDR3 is TGTGCCAGCAGTGTGGGACAGGGATCCACTGAAGCTTTCTTT. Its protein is CASSVGQGSTEAFF.

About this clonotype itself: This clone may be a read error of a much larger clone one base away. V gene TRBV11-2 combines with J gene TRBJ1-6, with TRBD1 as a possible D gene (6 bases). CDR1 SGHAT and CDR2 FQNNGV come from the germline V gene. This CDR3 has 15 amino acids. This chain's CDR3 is CASSQRQETNSPLQF. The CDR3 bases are TGTGCCAGCAGCCAAAGACAGGAGACGAATTCACCCCTCCAATTT.

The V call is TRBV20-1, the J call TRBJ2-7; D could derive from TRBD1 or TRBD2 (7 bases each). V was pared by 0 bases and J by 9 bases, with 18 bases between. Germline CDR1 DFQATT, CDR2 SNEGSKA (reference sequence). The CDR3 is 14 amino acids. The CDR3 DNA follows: TGCAGTGCTAGAGATCAGGGGGGGCCTACGCCGCAGTACTTC. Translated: CSARDQGGPTPQYF.

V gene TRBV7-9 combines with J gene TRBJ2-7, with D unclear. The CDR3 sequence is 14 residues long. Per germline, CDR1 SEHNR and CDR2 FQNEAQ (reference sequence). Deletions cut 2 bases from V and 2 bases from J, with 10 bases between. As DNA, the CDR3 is TGTGCCAGCAGCTTACCAGGCGAAGCCTACGAGCAGTACTTC. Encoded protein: CASSLPGEAYEQYF.

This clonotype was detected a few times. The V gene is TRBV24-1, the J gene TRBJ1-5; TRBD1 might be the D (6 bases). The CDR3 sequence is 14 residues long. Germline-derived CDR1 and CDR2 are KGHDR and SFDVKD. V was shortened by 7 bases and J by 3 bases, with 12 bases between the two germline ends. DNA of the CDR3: TGTGCCACCAGGTCCAGGGGACCCAATCAGCCCCAGCATTTT. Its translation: CATRSRGPNQPQHF.

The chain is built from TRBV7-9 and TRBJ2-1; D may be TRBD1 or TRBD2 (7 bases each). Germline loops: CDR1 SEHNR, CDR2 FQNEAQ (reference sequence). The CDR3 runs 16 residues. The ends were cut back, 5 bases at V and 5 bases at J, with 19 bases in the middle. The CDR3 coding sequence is TGTGCCAGCAGCGCCCCAGGGGGGGGGAAAGACAATGAGCAGTTCTTC. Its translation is CASSAPGGGKDNEQFF. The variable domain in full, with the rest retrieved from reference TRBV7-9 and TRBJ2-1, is DTGVSQNPRHKITKRGQNVTFRCDPISEHNRLYWYRQTLGQGPEFLTYFQNEAQLEKSRLLSDRFSAERPKGSFSTLEIQRTEQGDSAMYLCASSAPGGGKDNEQFFGPGTRLTVL.

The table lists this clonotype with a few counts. This CDR3 is CASSQQVVLGGANVLTF. As DNA, the CDR3 is TGTGCCAGCAGCCAACAGGTAGTGCTTGGGGGGGCCAACGTCCTGACTTTC. The J gene is TRBJ2-6, the V gene TRBV27; TRBD1 is a possible D gene (5 bases). Trimming removed 6 bases at V and 4 bases at J, with 19 bases between. The CDR3 is made up of 17 amino acids. Germline V gene sequence: CDR1 MNHEY, CDR2 SMNVEV (reference sequence).

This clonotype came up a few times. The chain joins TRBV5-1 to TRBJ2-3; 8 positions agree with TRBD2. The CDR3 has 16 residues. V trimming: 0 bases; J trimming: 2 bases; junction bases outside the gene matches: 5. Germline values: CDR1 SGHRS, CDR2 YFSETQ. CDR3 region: CASSLEGGGFTDTQYF. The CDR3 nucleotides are TGCGCCAGCAGCTTGGAAGGCGGGGGGTTCACAGATACGCAGTATTTT. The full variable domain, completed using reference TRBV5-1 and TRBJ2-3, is KAGVTQTPRYLIKTRGQQVTLSCSPISGHRSVSWYQQTPGQGLQFLFEYFSETQRNKGNFPGRFSGRQFSNSRSEMNVSTLELGDSALYLCASSLEGGGFTDTQYFGPGTRLTVL.

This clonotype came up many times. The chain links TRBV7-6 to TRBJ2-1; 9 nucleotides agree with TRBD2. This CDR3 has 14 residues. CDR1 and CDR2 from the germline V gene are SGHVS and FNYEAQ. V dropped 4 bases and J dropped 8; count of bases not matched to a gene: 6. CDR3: CASSWGTSRDEQFF. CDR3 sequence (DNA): TGTGCCAGCAGCTGGGGGACTAGCAGGGATGAGCAGTTCTTC.

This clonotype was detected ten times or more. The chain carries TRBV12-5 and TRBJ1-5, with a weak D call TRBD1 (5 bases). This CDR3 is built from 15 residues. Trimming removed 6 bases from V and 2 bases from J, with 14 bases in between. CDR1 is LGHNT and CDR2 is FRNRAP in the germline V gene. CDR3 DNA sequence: TGTGCTAGTGGCCTCGGGGGACCGGGCAATCAGCCCCAGCATTTT. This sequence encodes CASGLGGPGNQPQHF.

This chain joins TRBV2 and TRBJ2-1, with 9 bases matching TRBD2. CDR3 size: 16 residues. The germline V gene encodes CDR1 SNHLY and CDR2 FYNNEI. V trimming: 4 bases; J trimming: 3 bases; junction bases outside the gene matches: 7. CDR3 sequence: CASSVREREVYNEQFF. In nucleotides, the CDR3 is TGTGCCAGCAGTGTCCGCGAGCGGGAGGTCTACAATGAGCAGTTCTTC.

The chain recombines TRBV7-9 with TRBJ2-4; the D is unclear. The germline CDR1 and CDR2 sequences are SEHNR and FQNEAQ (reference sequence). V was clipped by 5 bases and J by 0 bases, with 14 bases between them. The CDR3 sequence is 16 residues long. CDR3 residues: CASSPPPELAKNIQYF. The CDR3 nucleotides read TGTGCCAGCAGCCCCCCACCCGAGTTAGCCAAAAACATTCAGTACTTC.

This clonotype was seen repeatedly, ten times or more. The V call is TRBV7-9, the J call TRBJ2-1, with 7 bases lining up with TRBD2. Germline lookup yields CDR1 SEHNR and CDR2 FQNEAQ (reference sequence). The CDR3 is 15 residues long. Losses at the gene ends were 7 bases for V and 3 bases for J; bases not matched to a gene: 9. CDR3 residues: CASIARGDYYNEQFF. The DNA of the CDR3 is TGTGCCAGCATCGCTCGGGGGGACTACTACAATGAGCAGTTCTTC.

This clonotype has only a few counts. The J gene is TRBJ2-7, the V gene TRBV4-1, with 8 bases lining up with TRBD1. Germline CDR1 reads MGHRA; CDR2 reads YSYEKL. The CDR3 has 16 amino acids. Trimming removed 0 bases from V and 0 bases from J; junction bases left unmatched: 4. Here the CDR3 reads CASSQEGQGASYEQYF. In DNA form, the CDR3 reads TGCGCCAGCAGCCAAGAAGGGCAGGGGGCCTCCTACGAGCAGTACTTC.

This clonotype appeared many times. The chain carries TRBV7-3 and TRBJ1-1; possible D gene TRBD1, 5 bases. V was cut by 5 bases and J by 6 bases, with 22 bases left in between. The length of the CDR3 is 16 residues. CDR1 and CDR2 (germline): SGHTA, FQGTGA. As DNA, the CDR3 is TGTGCCAGCAGCCCCAGACGAAGGGGTCTTAGCGCTGAAGCTTTCTTT. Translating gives CASSPRRRGLSAEAFF.

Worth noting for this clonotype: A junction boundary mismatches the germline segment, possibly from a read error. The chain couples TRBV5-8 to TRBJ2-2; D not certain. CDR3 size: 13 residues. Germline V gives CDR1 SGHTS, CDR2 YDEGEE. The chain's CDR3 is CASSLEYTRELFF. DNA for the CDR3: TGTGCCAGCAGCTTGGAGTACACCAGGGAGCTGTTTTTT.

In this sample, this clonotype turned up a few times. CDR3 sequence: CASSIDLGGNYGYTF. The CDR3 bases are TGTGCCAGTAGTATAGATCTCGGGGGTAACTATGGCTACACCTTC. The V gene is TRBV19, the J gene TRBJ1-2; TRBD1 might be the D (5 bases). From germline, CDR1 is LNHDA and CDR2 SQIVND (reference sequence). V dropped 0 bases and J dropped 1 base, with 9 bases sitting between them. The CDR3 length is 15 residues.

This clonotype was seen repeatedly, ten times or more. This CDR3 reads CASRDSATRATDTQYF. The DNA for the CDR3 is TGTGCCAGCAGAGACTCCGCTACCAGGGCGACAGATACGCAGTATTTT. The V and J genes are TRBV12-3 or TRBV12-4 and TRBJ2-3; weak D call: TRBD1 (5 bases). Trimming removed 6 bases from V and 3 bases from J, with 19 bases in between. The CDR3 totals 16 residues.

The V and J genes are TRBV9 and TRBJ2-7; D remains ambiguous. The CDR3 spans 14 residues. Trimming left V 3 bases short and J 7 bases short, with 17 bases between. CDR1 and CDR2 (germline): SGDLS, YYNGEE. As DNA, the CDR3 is TGTGCCAGCAGCGATAGGGCCATTAGCACGGAGCAGTACTTC. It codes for CASSDRAISTEQYF.

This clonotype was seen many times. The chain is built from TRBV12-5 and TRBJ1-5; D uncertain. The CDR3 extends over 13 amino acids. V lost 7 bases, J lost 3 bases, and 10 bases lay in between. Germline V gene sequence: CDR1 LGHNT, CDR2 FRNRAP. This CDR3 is CASVYTDNQPQHF. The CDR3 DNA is TGTGCTAGTGTATATACGGACAATCAGCCCCAGCATTTT.